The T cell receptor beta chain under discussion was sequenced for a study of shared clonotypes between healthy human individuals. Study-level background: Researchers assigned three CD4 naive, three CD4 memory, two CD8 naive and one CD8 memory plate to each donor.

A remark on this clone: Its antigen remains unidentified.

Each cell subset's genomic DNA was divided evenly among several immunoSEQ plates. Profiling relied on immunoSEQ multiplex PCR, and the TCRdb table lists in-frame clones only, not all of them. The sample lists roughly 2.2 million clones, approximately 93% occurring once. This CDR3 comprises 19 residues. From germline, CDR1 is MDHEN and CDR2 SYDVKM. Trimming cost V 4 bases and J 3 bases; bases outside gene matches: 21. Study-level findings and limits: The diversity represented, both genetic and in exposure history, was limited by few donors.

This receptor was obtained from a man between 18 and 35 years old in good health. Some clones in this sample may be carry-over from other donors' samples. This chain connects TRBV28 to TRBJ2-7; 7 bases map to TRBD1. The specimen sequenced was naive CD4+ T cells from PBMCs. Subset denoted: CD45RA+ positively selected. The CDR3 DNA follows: TGTGCCAGCAGTTCGACAACACTTGGACAGGTGGGCCGTAACTACGAGCAGTACTTC. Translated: CASSSTTLGQVGRNYEQYF.